This T cell receptor (beta chain) is drawn from a study of T cell responses to AZD1222 COVID-19 vaccine. A note on this clone: Its antigen is not identified.

General study findings and limits: Repertoires were obtained solely post-peak T cell response. Clonal diversity may have been underestimated in mostly white British donors. After two AZD1222 doses, spike-specific TCR breadth and depth rose versus day 0.

J was trimmed by 10 bases and V by 7 bases; bases with no gene match: 10. The germline CDR1 and CDR2 sequences are SNHLY and FYNNEI. The CDR3 sequence is 13 residues long. TCRdb's copy holds only in-frame clones and misses some; the assay was immunoSEQ multiplex PCR. The sample lists about 220,000 clones, around 93% occurring once. The sequence was obtained from an adult in good health. The material sequenced was peripheral blood, taken on day 0 of MenACWY control vaccination. The V call is TRBV2, the J call TRBJ1-2; 9 bases are shared with TRBD1. CDR3 in amino acids: CASTGTGLRLYTF. Written as DNA, the CDR3 is TGTGCCAGCACCGGGACAGGGCTCAGGCTCTACACCTTC.